Listed here are 23 T cell receptor beta chains from one sample, sequenced in a study of blood T cell repertoires in COVID-19. Data came from immunoSEQ multiplex PCR; TCRdb stores just in-frame clones and leaves some out. The profile shows about 160,000 clones, roughly 87% of them singletons. Sequenced sample: PBMCs or T cells enriched from blood (not recorded which). The receptors were gathered from a woman aged 40 to 49 who had been exposed to COVID-19.

This clone occurred many times. This rearrangement joins TRBV5-1 to TRBJ2-2, with a tentative D call TRBD1 (5 bases). Germline V gives CDR1 SGHRS, CDR2 YFSETQ. The CDR3 spans 14 residues. The germline V and J ends were trimmed by 4 bases and 4 bases, with 11 bases remaining between them. CDR3 sequence reads: CASSSQGVTGELFF. CDR3 nucleotide sequence: TGCGCCAGCAGCAGTCAGGGCGTCACCGGGGAGCTGTTTTTT. Combining the CDR3 with reference TRBV5-1 and TRBJ2-2 gives the whole variable domain KAGVTQTPRYLIKTRGQQVTLSCSPISGHRSVSWYQQTPGQGLQFLFEYFSETQRNKGNFPGRFSGRQFSNSRSEMNVSTLELGDSALYLCASSSQGVTGELFFGEGSRLTVL.

V is TRBV6-1 and J is TRBJ2-5; D is perhaps TRBD2 (6 bases). This CDR3 region has 12 residues. V was clipped by 0 bases and J by 7 bases, with 6 bases between them. CDR1 is MNHNS and CDR2 is SASEGT in the germline V gene. The CDR3 protein is CASSEAGGTQYF. In nucleotides, the CDR3 is TGTGCCAGCAGTGAAGCCGGGGGGACCCAGTACTTC.

The gene calls are TRBV10-1 and TRBJ2-3; D gene uncertain. Germline V CDR1 and CDR2: WNHNN, SYGVQD (reference sequence). Trimming removed 0 bases from V and 3 bases from J, with 10 bases in between. CDR3 length: 15 amino acids. This chain's CDR3 is CASSESRSSTDTQYF. The DNA for the CDR3 is TGCGCCAGCAGTGAGTCGAGGAGTAGTACAGATACGCAGTATTTT.

The rearrangement uses TRBV9 and TRBJ2-3; 7 bases fit TRBD1. Germline V gives CDR1 SGDLS, CDR2 YYNGEE. This CDR3 region has 17 residues. The V and J ends lost 4 bases and 0 bases, in that order; junction bases with no gene match: 11. This CDR3 is CASSTRTGASSTDTQYF. The CDR3 DNA reads as TGTGCCAGCAGCACGCGTACAGGGGCCTCTAGCACAGATACGCAGTATTTT.

The chain combines TRBV11-2 with TRBJ2-1; D is possibly TRBD1 (6 bases). The germline V gene has CDR1 SGHAT and CDR2 FQNNGV. The CDR3 is 14 amino acids. V gave up 5 bases and J gave up 8 bases, with 16 bases separating them. The CDR3: CASSPRGILYEQFF. In DNA, the CDR3 is TGTGCCAGCAGCCCCAGGGGAATTCTCTATGAGCAGTTCTTC.

The V and J genes are TRBV6-5 and TRBJ1-3; TRBD1 matches at 10 bases. This CDR3 region has 14 residues. The V gene's germline CDR1 is MNHEY and CDR2 SVGAGI. Trimming at V came to 10 bases and at J to 1 base, leaving 4 bases not matched to a gene. The CDR3 DNA follows: TGTGCCACGACAGGGGGCATATCTGGAAACACCATATATTTT. Protein: CATTGGISGNTIYF.

The chain has TRBV6-5 and TRBJ2-1, with TRBD2 matching over 11 bases. The CDR3 sequence is 15 residues long. V lost 9 bases, J lost 3 bases, and 7 bases stayed unmatched. Germline values: CDR1 MNHEY, CDR2 SVGAGI. CDR3 residues: CASAELAGDYNEQFF. The DNA of the CDR3 is TGTGCCAGTGCCGAACTAGCGGGGGACTACAATGAGCAGTTCTTC.

The V gene is TRBV5-1, the J gene TRBJ2-4, with TRBD2 matching over 10 bases. The length of the CDR3 is 17 residues. Germline V lookup: CDR1 SGHRS, CDR2 YFSETQ. The junction had 13 bases not matched to a gene; V was cut back by 4 bases and J by 6 bases. CDR3 residues: CASSPQSASGSANIQYF. The CDR3 DNA reads as TGCGCCAGCAGCCCTCAGAGCGCTAGCGGGAGTGCAAACATTCAGTACTTC.

The chain recombines TRBV15 with TRBJ1-6; the match to TRBD1 covers 8 bases. There are 15 residues in the CDR3. V lost 5 bases, J lost 4 bases, and 4 bases stayed unmatched. Per the germline V gene, CDR1 is LNHNV and CDR2 is YYDKDF (reference sequence). In nucleotides, the CDR3 is TGTGCCACCAGCGGGGGACAGGCGTATAATTCACCCCTCCACTTT. Residues: CATSGGQAYNSPLHF.

The J gene is TRBJ2-1, the V gene TRBV18; D uncertain. CDR1 is KGHSH and CDR2 is LQKENI in the germline V gene. The V end lost 2 bases, the J end lost 5 bases, and 10 bases lay between the germline ends. The CDR3 is made up of 14 amino acids. For the CDR3, the DNA is TGTGCCAGCTCACCAATTCAGTCCAACAATGAGCAGTTCTTC. Translated: CASSPIQSNNEQFF.

This clone was recorded only once. V gene TRBV11-2 combines with J gene TRBJ1-1; no clear D. The CDR3 length is 12 residues. Germline loops: CDR1 SGHAT, CDR2 FQNNGV. The germline V and J ends were trimmed by 1 base and 4 bases, with 4 bases remaining between them. CDR3 in amino acids: CASSLALTEAFF. DNA of the CDR3: TGTGCCAGCAGCTTAGCCCTCACTGAAGCTTTCTTT.

The chain employs TRBV27 and TRBJ2-1; a possible D gene is TRBD1 (6 bases). V was clipped by 2 bases and J by 5 bases, with 22 bases between them. This CDR3 is built from 18 residues. Germline loops: CDR1 MNHEY, CDR2 SMNVEV (reference sequence). The CDR3 reads CASSLEARDTSGDNEQFF. The CDR3 coding sequence is TGTGCCAGCAGTTTAGAGGCTCGGGACACAAGTGGAGACAATGAGCAGTTCTTC.

The rearrangement links TRBV19 to TRBJ2-7, with TRBD1 matching 9 bases. The CDR3 runs 14 residues. Germline V lookup: CDR1 LNHDA, CDR2 SQIVND (reference sequence). The V gene end was trimmed by 5 bases and the J gene end by 6 bases; junction bases not matched to a gene: 8. For the CDR3, the DNA is TGTGCCAGTAGTCTAAAGGACAGGGGAGCCGAGCAGTACTTC. It encodes CASSLKDRGAEQYF.

This chain links TRBV19 with TRBJ2-1; 7 bases align to TRBD2. Germline CDR1 and CDR2: LNHDA and SQIVND (reference sequence). The CDR3 contains 14 residues. Losses at the gene ends were 4 bases for V and 0 bases for J; bases not matched to a gene: 0. In nucleotides, the CDR3 is TGTGCCAGTAGTAGCGGGAGCTCCTACAATGAGCAGTTCTTC. Its protein product is CASSSGSSYNEQFF.

V gene TRBV5-4 combines with J gene TRBJ1-2; 7 bases map to TRBD1. The CDR3 spans 13 residues. Germline assignment: CDR1 SGHNT and CDR2 YYREEE (reference sequence). V was clipped by 1 base and J by 5 bases; unmatched bases: 2. CDR3 nucleotide sequence: TGTGCCAGCAGCTTGACAGGGGAGTATGGCTACACCTTC. Translating it yields CASSLTGEYGYTF.

The genes are TRBV11-2 and TRBJ2-7, with TRBD2 as a possible D gene (5 bases). V dropped 4 bases and J dropped 6 bases, with 10 bases sitting between them. The CDR3 extends over 12 amino acids. Germline V gene sequence: CDR1 SGHAT, CDR2 FQNNGV. In DNA form, the CDR3 reads TGTGCCAGCAGCTCTGGGAGATCCGAGCAGTACTTC. Translating it yields CASSSGRSEQYF.

The rearrangement uses TRBV4-1 and TRBJ1-4; D is uncertain. The CDR3 totals 13 residues. V lost 5 bases, J lost 7 bases, and 11 bases lay in between. Germline V gene sequence: CDR1 MGHRA, CDR2 YSYEKL. The CDR3 sequence: CASSVLMSEKLFF. The DNA for the CDR3 is TGCGCCAGCAGCGTATTAATGAGTGAAAAACTGTTTTTT.

CDR3: CASSYSESSGNTIYF. The CDR3 DNA reads TGTGCCAGCAGTTACTCAGAGAGCTCTGGAAACACCATATATTTT. The chain carries TRBV6-5 and TRBJ1-3; D unclear. Germline assignment: CDR1 MNHEY and CDR2 SVGAGI. The V and J ends lost 0 bases and 0 bases respectively, with 6 bases between them. This CDR3 spans 15 amino acids.

V gene TRBV7-9 combines with J gene TRBJ1-2; possibly TRBD1 for D (6 bases). CDR3 length equals 16 residues. In germline, CDR1 is SEHNR, CDR2 FQNEAQ (reference sequence). V lost 6 bases and J 6 bases, leaving 23 bases between the germline ends. CDR3 bases: TGTGCCAGCAGGCGCCCGGAACAGGGCTCAAACCATGGCTACACCTTC. Its translation is CASRRPEQGSNHGYTF.

The chain couples TRBV25-1 to TRBJ1-1; D possibly corresponds to TRBD1 (5 bases). CDR1 and CDR2 from the germline V gene are MGHDK and SYGVNS. V lost 5 bases and J lost 0, with 16 bases in between. This CDR3 region has 16 residues. The CDR3 DNA follows: TGTGCCAGCAGTCCCGGGGGACCCAGGATGAACACTGAAGCTTTCTTT. It encodes CASSPGGPRMNTEAFF.

In its sample, this clone was seen a few times. This chain uses TRBV28 with TRBJ2-1, with 10 bases matching TRBD2. The V gene end was trimmed by 6 bases and the J gene end by 12 bases; junction bases not matched to a gene: 11. The V gene's germline CDR1 is MDHEN and CDR2 SYDVKM. This CDR3 comprises 14 residues. The CDR3 here is CASRASGSKKTQFF. For the CDR3, the DNA is TGTGCCAGCAGGGCTAGCGGGAGCAAAAAGACGCAGTTCTTC.

V usage is TRBV9 and J usage is TRBJ1-2; D is possibly TRBD1 (5 bases). V dropped 3 bases and J dropped 4 bases, with 7 bases sitting between them. Germline V CDR1 and CDR2: SGDLS, YYNGEE. The CDR3 is 12 residues long. The CDR3 nucleotides read TGTGCCAGCAGCGCCGACAGCTATGGCTACACCTTC. Translating it yields CASSADSYGYTF.

V gene TRBV7-2 combines with J gene TRBJ2-5; 13 positions match TRBD2. The V gene's germline CDR1 is SGHTA and CDR2 FQGNSA. The CDR3 is made up of 17 amino acids. V trimming: 3 bases; J trimming: 5 bases; junction bases outside the gene matches: 9. For the CDR3, the DNA is TGTGCCAGCAGCTTGGGGCGCACTAGCGGGGGGGCGGAGACCCAGTACTTC. It yields the protein CASSLGRTSGGAETQYF.